This T cell receptor beta chain is drawn from a study of radiation and T cells in renal cell carcinoma. Profiling relied on immunoSEQ multiplex PCR, and the TCRdb table lists in-frame clones only, not all of them. The table has some 20,000 clones, roughly 60% seen once. The treatment was: treatment-naive control, cytoreductive nephrectomy. The patient's renal cell carcinoma had clear cell pathology. The CDR3 extends over 14 amino acids. Germline assignment: CDR1 SGHNT and CDR2 YYREEE (reference sequence). The starting material was tumor tissue, obtained from a patient whose treatment was nephrectomy without radiotherapy. The rearrangement uses TRBV5-4 and TRBJ2-3; 10 bases align to TRBD2. The sequence was obtained from a man aged 50 to 59 with renal cell carcinoma. The CDR3 region is CAASGSLYTDTQYF. The CDR3 DNA reads as TGTGCGGCTAGCGGGAGTCTCTACACAGATACGCAGTATTTT.